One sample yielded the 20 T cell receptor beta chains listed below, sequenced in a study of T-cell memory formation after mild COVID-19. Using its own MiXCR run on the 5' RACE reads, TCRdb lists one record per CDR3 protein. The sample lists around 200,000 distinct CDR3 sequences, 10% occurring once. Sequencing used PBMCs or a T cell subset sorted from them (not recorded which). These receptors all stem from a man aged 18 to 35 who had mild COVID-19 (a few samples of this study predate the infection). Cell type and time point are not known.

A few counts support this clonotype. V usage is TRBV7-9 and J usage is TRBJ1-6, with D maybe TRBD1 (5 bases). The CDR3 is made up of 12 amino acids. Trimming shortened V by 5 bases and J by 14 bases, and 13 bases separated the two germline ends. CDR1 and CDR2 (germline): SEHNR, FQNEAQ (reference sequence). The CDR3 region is CASSHSRGSLHF. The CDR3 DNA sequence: TGTGCCAGCAGCCATTCGAGGGGTTCCCTCCACTTT. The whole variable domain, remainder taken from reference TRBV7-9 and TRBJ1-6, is DTGVSQNPRHKITKRGQNVTFRCDPISEHNRLYWYRQTLGQGPEFLTYFQNEAQLEKSRLLSDRFSAERPKGSFSTLEIQRTEQGDSAMYLCASSHSRGSLHFGNGTRLTVT.

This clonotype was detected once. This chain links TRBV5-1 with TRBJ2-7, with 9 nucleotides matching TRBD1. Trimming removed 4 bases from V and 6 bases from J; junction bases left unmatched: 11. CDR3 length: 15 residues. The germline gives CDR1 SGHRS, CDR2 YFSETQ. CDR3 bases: TGCGCCAGCAGCCGTTCCGGGACAGGGTCTGTCGAGCAGTACTTC. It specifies CASSRSGTGSVEQYF.

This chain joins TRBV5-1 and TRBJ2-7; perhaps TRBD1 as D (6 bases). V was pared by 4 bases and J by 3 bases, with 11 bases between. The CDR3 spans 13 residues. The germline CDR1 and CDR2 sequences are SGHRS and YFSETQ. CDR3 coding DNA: TGCGCCAGCAGCGGGGGCAGATTCTACGAGCAGTACTTC. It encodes CASSGGRFYEQYF.

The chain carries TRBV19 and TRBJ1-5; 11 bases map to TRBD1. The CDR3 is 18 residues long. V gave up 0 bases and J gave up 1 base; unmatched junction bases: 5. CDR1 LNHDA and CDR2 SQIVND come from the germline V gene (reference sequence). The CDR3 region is CASSIDLGQGVSNQPQHF. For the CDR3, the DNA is TGTGCCAGTAGTATAGATCTGGGACAGGGGGTGAGCAATCAGCCCCAGCATTTT.

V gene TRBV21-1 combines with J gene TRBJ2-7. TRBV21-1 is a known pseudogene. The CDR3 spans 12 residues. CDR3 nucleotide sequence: TGTGCCAGCAGCCCACACCATTACGAGCAGTACTTC. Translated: CASSPHHYEQYF.

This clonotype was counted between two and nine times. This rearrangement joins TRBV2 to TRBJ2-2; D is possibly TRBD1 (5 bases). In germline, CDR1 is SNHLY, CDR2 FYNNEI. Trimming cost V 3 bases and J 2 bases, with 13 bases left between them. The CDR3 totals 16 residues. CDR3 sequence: CASSERSGINTGELFF. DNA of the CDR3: TGTGCCAGCAGTGAGCGGTCAGGGATTAACACCGGGGAGCTGTTTTTT.

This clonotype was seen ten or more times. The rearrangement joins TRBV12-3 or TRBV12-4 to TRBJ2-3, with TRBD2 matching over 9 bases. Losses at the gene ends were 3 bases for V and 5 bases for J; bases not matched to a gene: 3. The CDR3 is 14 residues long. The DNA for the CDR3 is TGTGCCAGCAGTTTTAATAGCGGGGGAGATACGCAGTATTTT. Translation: CASSFNSGGDTQYF.

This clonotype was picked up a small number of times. The CDR3 bases are TGCAGTGCTAGAGACCCAGCGAGCACAGATACGCAGTATTTT. Translated, it gives CSARDPASTDTQYF. The chain combines TRBV20-1 with TRBJ2-3; D not resolved. V lost 0 bases and J lost 0, with 7 bases in between. CDR3 length: 14 amino acids. Germline loops: CDR1 DFQATT, CDR2 SNEGSKA (reference sequence).

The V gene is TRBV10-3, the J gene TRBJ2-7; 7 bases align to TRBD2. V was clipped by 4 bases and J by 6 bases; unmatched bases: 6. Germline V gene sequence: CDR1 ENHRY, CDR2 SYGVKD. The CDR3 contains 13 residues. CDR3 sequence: CAISGGGLGEQYF. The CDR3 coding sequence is TGTGCCATCAGTGGGGGGGGACTCGGCGAGCAGTACTTC.

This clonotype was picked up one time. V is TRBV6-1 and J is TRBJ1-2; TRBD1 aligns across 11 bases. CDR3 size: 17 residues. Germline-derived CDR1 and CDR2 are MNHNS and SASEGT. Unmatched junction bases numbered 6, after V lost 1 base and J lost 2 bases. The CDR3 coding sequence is TGTGCCAGCAGTGAAGGGGGACAGGGGGATCGGAACTATGGCTACACCTTC. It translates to CASSEGGQGDRNYGYTF.

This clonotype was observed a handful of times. The CDR3 loop is CASSLDVRGRRHF. For the CDR3, the DNA is TGTGCCAGCAGTTTAGACGTCCGGGGGCGACGGCATTTT. The chain has TRBV12-3 or TRBV12-4 and TRBJ1-5; the D gene is possibly TRBD1 (6 bases). V lost 1 base and J 15 bases, leaving 16 bases between the germline ends. This CDR3 is built from 13 residues.

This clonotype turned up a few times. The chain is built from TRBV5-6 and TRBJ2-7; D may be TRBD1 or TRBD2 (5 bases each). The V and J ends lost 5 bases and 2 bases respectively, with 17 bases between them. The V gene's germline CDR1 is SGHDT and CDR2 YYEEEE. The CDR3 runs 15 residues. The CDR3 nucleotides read TGTGCCAGCAGGGAATTCGGGACGGACGCCTACGAGCAGTACTTC. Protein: CASREFGTDAYEQYF. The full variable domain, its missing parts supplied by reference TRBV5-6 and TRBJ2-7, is DAGVTQSPTHLIKTRGQQVTLRCSPKSGHDTVSWYQQALGQGPQFIFQYYEEEERQRGNFPDRFSGHQFPNYSSELNVNALLLGDSALYLCASREFGTDAYEQYFGPGTRLTVT.

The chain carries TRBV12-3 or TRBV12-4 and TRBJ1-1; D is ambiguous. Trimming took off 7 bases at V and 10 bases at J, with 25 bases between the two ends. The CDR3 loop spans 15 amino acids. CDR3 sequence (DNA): TGTGCCAGCATTGCCGGCCAGGCCCTAGGTGGGGTAGCTTTCTTT. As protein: CASIAGQALGGVAFF.

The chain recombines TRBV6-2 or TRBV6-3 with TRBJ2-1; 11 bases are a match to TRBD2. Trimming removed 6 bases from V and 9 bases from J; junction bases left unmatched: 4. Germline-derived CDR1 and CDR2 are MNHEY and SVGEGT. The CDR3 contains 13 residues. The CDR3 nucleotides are TGTGCCAGCAGCACTAGCGGGGGCGGTGAGCAGTTCTTC. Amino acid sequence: CASSTSGGGEQFF.

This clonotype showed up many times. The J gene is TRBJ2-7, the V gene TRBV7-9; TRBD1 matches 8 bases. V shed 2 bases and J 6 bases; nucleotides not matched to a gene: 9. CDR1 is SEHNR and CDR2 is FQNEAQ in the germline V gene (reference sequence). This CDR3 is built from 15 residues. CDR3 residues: CASSLPDRVASEQYF. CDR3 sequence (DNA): TGTGCCAGCAGCTTACCGGACAGGGTAGCATCCGAGCAGTACTTC.

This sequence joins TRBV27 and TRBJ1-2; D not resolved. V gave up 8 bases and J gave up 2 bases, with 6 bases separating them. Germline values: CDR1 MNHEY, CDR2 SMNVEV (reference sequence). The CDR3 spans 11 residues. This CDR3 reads CASGRNYGYTF. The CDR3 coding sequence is TGTGCCAGCGGACGGAACTATGGCTACACCTTC.

The CDR3, as DNA: TGCGCCAGCAGGCCAGCGGGGGGTAGCACAGATACGCAGTATTTT. It specifies CASRPAGGSTDTQYF. The J gene is TRBJ2-3, the V gene TRBV5-1; 9 positions match TRBD2. V gave up 5 bases and J gave up 0 bases; unmatched junction bases: 4. This CDR3 has 15 amino acids. CDR1 is SGHRS and CDR2 is YFSETQ in the germline V gene.

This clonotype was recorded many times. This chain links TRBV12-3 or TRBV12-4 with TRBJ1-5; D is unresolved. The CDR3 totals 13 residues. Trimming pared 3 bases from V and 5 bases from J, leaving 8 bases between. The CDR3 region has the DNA TGTGCCAGCAGTTTGACACGGGATCAGCCCCAGCATTTT. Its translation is CASSLTRDQPQHF.

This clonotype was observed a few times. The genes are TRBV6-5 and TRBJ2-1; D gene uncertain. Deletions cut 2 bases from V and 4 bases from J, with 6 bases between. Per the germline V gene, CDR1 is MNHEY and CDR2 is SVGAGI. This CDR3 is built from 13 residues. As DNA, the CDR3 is TGTGCCAGCAGTTACGGAGTTTACAATGAGCAGTTCTTC. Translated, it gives CASSYGVYNEQFF.

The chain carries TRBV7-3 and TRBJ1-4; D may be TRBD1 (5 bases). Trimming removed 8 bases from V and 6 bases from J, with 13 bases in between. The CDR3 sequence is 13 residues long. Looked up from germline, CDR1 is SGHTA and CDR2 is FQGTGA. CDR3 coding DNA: TGTGCCAGCGGGACGGGACGTTATGAAAAACTGTTTTTT. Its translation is CASGTGRYEKLFF.